The 5 T cell receptor beta chains presented below share a single source sample, sequenced in a study of technical replicates of blood from a few donors. TCRdb's table, derived via immunoSEQ multiplex PCR, lists solely in-frame clones and lacks some. This table has tens of thousands of clones, just under 95% appearing once. The sequenced sample was PBMCs. The origin of the receptors is a human donor in good health. Some clones in this sample may be carry-over from other donors' samples.

The rearrangement joins TRBV5-6 to TRBJ2-5, with 10 bases fitting TRBD1. Germline loops: CDR1 SGHDT, CDR2 YYEEEE. This CDR3 region has 17 residues. V lost 4 bases to trimming and J lost 5 bases; unmatched junction nucleotides: 14. In DNA, the CDR3 is TGTGCCAGCAGCCCTGCCCCGGACAGGGGGGAGGAGGAGACCCAGTACTTC. It specifies CASSPAPDRGEEETQYF.

This sequence joins TRBV6-1 and TRBJ2-5, with D possibly matching TRBD1 (5 bases). Trimming pared 3 bases from V and 7 bases from J, leaving 18 bases between. CDR3 size: 15 residues. The germline V gene encodes CDR1 MNHNS and CDR2 SASEGT. The CDR3 bases are TGTGCCAGCAGTGACCCACCCGACAGCACAAGGACCCAGTACTTC. Protein sequence: CASSDPPDSTRTQYF.

The genes are TRBV6-5 and TRBJ2-6; D gene uncertain. CDR1 and CDR2 from the germline V gene are MNHEY and SVGAGI. V lost 5 bases and J 0 bases, leaving 8 bases between the germline ends. CDR3 length: 15 amino acids. The CDR3 spells CASSDWSSGANVLTF. The CDR3 coding sequence is TGTGCCAGCAGTGACTGGAGCTCTGGGGCCAACGTCCTGACTTTC.

The chain carries TRBV20-1 and TRBJ2-5, with D maybe TRBD2 (5 bases). V was pared by 4 bases and J by 5 bases, with 8 bases between. The CDR3 is 11 amino acids. CDR1 and CDR2 (germline): DFQATT, SNEGSKA (reference sequence). CDR3: CSATGGETQYF. The CDR3 nucleotides read TGCAGTGCTACTGGCGGGGAGACCCAGTACTTC.

The genes are TRBV5-5 and TRBJ1-4; 9 bases map to TRBD1. V lost 4 bases, J lost 7 bases, and 5 bases stayed unmatched. The CDR3 is made up of 14 amino acids. Germline loops: CDR1 SGHKS, CDR2 YYEKEE (reference sequence). The DNA of the CDR3 is TGTGCCAGCAGCCGTCCGGGACAGGGTGAAAAACTGTTTTTT. It yields the protein CASSRPGQGEKLFF.